One sample yielded the 10 T cell receptor beta chains listed below, sequenced in a study of tumor-infiltrating lymphocytes in localized non-small cell lung cancer. Repertoires were generated with immunoSEQ multiplex PCR, while TCRdb's copy carries only in-frame clones and drops some. The repertoire holds roughly 8,900 clones, with roughly 80% as singletons. Sequenced: uninvolved lung tissue not adjacent to the tumor. All receptors come from a human donor with non-small cell lung cancer.

This chain links TRBV9 with TRBJ1-1; the D is unclear. This CDR3 has 14 residues. Trimming removed 1 base at V and 0 bases at J, with 7 bases between. CDR1 is SGDLS and CDR2 is YYNGEE in the germline V gene. The CDR3 region is CASSVRGVNTEAFF. The CDR3 DNA is TGTGCCAGCAGCGTACGTGGGGTGAACACTGAAGCTTTCTTT. Variable domain in full (rest from reference TRBV9 and TRBJ1-1): DSGVTQTPKHLITATGQRVTLRCSPRSGDLSVYWYQQSLDQGLQFLIQYYNGEERAKGNILERFSAQQFPDLHSELNLSSLELGDSALYFCASSVRGVNTEAFFGQGTRLTVV.

Here the CDR3 reads CAWSVANSGGEETQYF. For the CDR3, the DNA is TGTGCCTGGAGTGTCGCAAATAGCGGGGGCGAAGAGACCCAGTACTTC. V gene TRBV30 combines with J gene TRBJ2-5; the match to TRBD2 covers 9 bases. This CDR3 is 16 amino acids long. Germline CDR1 is GTSNPN and CDR2 is SVGIG (reference sequence). V dropped 0 bases and J dropped 3; count of bases not matched to a gene: 8.

This sequence joins TRBV30 and TRBJ1-1, with a tentative D call TRBD1 (5 bases). The CDR3 extends over 13 amino acids. From germline, CDR1 is GTSNPN and CDR2 SVGIG (reference sequence). V dropped 3 bases and J dropped 0 bases, with 8 bases sitting between them. The CDR3 is CAWRTGLNTEAFF. The DNA of the CDR3 is TGTGCCTGGAGAACAGGACTGAACACTGAAGCTTTCTTT.

CDR3 in amino acids: CASKRENQPQHF. CDR3 sequence (DNA): TGTGCCAGTAAGCGGGAGAATCAGCCCCAGCATTTT. The V call is TRBV19, the J call TRBJ1-5; D uncertain. V was shortened by 7 bases and J by 4 bases, with 8 bases between the two germline ends. Looked up from germline, CDR1 is LNHDA and CDR2 is SQIVND (reference sequence). CDR3 length equals 12 residues.

The chain combines TRBV19 with TRBJ1-1; D not certain. The CDR3 is 15 amino acids. Germline CDR1 LNHDA, CDR2 SQIVND (reference sequence). V lost 1 base, J lost 4 bases, and 13 bases lay in between. CDR3 loop: CASSIVRPTGTEAFF. The CDR3 DNA reads as TGTGCCAGTAGTATAGTTAGGCCAACCGGCACTGAAGCTTTCTTT.

This rearrangement joins TRBV4-1 to TRBJ2-6; D is unresolved. CDR1 and CDR2 from the germline V gene are MGHRA and YSYEKL. There are 13 residues in the CDR3. Deletions cut 4 bases from V and 2 bases from J, with 3 bases between. The CDR3 sequence: CASSLPGANVLTF. CDR3 DNA: TGCGCCAGCAGCCTACCTGGGGCCAACGTCCTGACTTTC.

The V call is TRBV5-1, the J call TRBJ1-5; no clear D. With 2 bases removed from V and 0 bases from J, the gap between germline ends came to 3 bases. The CDR3 has 13 residues. The V gene's germline CDR1 is SGHRS and CDR2 YFSETQ. CDR3: CASSFDSNQPQHF. In nucleotides, the CDR3 is TGCGCCAGCAGCTTCGATAGCAATCAGCCCCAGCATTTT.

The chain carries TRBV6-1 and TRBJ1-1, with D perhaps TRBD1 (6 bases). There are 14 residues in the CDR3. The germline gives CDR1 MNHNS, CDR2 SASEGT. The V gene lost 8 bases and the J gene lost 5 bases, with 18 bases spanning the gap. The CDR3 sequence: CASDSEQGQTEAFF. Written as DNA, the CDR3 is TGTGCCAGCGATAGTGAGCAGGGGCAAACTGAAGCTTTCTTT.

The chain recombines TRBV7-9 with TRBJ1-1; 9 bases map to TRBD1. Germline V gene lookup returns CDR1 SEHNR and CDR2 FQNEAQ (reference sequence). V gave up 4 bases and J gave up 3 bases; unmatched junction bases: 6. The CDR3 extends over 15 amino acids. In DNA, the CDR3 is TGTGCCAGCAGCTCTACGGACAGGGGAGACACTGAAGCTTTCTTT. It specifies CASSSTDRGDTEAFF.

This clone was observed a single time. J is TRBJ2-2 and V is TRBV9, with D tentatively TRBD2 (5 bases). CDR3 length: 15 residues. V lost 0 bases and J lost 6, with 12 bases in between. Germline CDR1 reads SGDLS; CDR2 reads YYNGEE. CDR3 sequence: CASSVEDGESGELFF. The CDR3 coding sequence is TGTGCCAGCAGCGTAGAGGACGGGGAATCCGGGGAGCTGTTTTTT. The whole variable domain, filled in from reference TRBV9 and TRBJ2-2, reads DSGVTQTPKHLITATGQRVTLRCSPRSGDLSVYWYQQSLDQGLQFLIQYYNGEERAKGNILERFSAQQFPDLHSELNLSSLELGDSALYFCASSVEDGESGELFFGEGSRLTVL.